This TCR beta chain was found in a study of cytomegalovirus exposure and HLA in healthy donors. Across the study: A subsequent analysis stated that the 120 or so validation repertoires were run on the same platform as the roughly 710 first-cohort repertoires. General study results and limits: The majority of TCR sequences were rare, yet some public TCRs appeared in many donors. Investigators reported 150 to 200 TCR beta chains as tied to cytomegalovirus.

As to this clone: Its target is not known.

J lost 2 bases, V lost 3 bases, and 5 bases had no gene match. The CDR3 has 16 residues. CDR1 is MDHEN, CDR2 SYDVKM, per germline. The data were produced by immunoSEQ multiplex PCR, yet TCRdb's version contains in-frame clones alone and is incomplete. There are 100,000 to 150,000 clones in the sample; roughly 88% occur only once, and 1.5% to 2% lies in the top ten. This sequence joins TRBV28 and TRBJ2-7; 12 nucleotides agree with TRBD2. Material for sequencing was PBMCs. The sequence was obtained from a man younger than 30 in good health and CMV-seronegative. CDR3 in DNA: TGTGCCAGCAGTTTGGTGCTAGCGGGAGGGCCCTACGAGCAGTACTTC. Its translation is CASSLVLAGGPYEQYF.